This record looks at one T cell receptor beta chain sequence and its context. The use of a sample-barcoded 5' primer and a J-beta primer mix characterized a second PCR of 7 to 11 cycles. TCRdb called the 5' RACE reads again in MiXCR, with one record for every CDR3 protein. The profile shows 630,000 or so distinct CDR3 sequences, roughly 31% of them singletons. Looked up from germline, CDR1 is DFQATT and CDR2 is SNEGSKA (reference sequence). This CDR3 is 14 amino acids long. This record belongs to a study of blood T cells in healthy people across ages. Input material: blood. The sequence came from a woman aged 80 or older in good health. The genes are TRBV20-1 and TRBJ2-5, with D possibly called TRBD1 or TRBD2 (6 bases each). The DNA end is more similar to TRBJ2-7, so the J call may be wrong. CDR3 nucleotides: TGCAGTGCTAGAGAGGGGGCGGGGTGCCACGAGCAGTACTTC. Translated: CSAREGAGCHEQYF.